A single sample is the source of the 8 T cell receptor beta chains below, sequenced in a study of blood T cells in healthy people across ages. A sample-barcoded 5' primer and a J-beta primer mix were used in a second PCR of roughly 7 to 11 cycles. One entry per CDR3 protein, called by TCRdb with MiXCR from the 5' RACE reads. This repertoire shows 600,000 to 800,000 distinct CDR3 sequences, over 40% found once; its top ten account for 13%. Sequencing used blood. The receptors were gathered from a woman older than 75 in good health.

The rearrangement links TRBV12-3 or TRBV12-4 to TRBJ2-1, with D possibly TRBD2 on 7 matching bases. The CDR3 runs 15 residues. Trimming took off 7 bases at V and 4 bases at J, with 17 bases between the two ends. In DNA form, the CDR3 reads TGTGCCAGCACCCGAGGAGGGGGGGGGTACAATGAGCAGTTCTTC. Amino acids: CASTRGGGGYNEQFF.

The rearrangement joins TRBV10-3 to TRBJ2-7; weak D call: TRBD2 (6 bases). The J call is in doubt because the DNA end fits TRBJ2-5 better. The CDR3 runs 14 residues. Germline assignment: CDR1 ENHRY and CDR2 SYGVKD. This chain's CDR3 is CAISEAGGLETQYF. CDR3 bases: TGTGCCATCAGTGAGGCTGGGGGGTTGGAGACCCAGTACTTC.

This clonotype was seen a single time. V usage is TRBV4-2 and J usage is TRBJ1-4; the match to TRBD1 covers 7 bases. Germline V gene lookup returns CDR1 LGHNA and CDR2 YNFKEQ. The CDR3 length is 15 residues. J was trimmed by 3 bases and V by 5 bases; bases with no gene match: 6. Here the CDR3 reads CASSVLTGPNEKLFF. CDR3 in DNA: TGTGCCAGCAGCGTACTGACAGGGCCTAATGAAAAACTGTTTTTT.

V and J are TRBV2 and TRBJ2-3; TRBD2 is a possible D gene (5 bases). Trimming stripped 1 base from V and 6 bases from J, with 14 bases between. Germline V gene lookup returns CDR1 SNHLY and CDR2 FYNNEI. The CDR3 sequence is 15 residues long. The CDR3 reads CASSEGQSWTDTQYF. DNA of the CDR3: TGTGCCAGCAGTGAAGGGCAGTCCTGGACTGATACGCAGTATTTT.

This clonotype was detected a few times. V usage is TRBV7-9 and J usage is TRBJ1-4; TRBD1 matches 7 bases. The CDR3 extends over 14 amino acids. With 0 bases clipped from V and 8 bases from J, the junction kept 3 bases outside the gene matches. The germline gives CDR1 SEHNR, CDR2 FQNEAQ (reference sequence). The CDR3 spells CASSLAGQTEKLFF. CDR3 DNA: TGTGCCAGCAGCTTAGCGGGACAGACAGAAAAACTGTTTTTT. The full variable domain, its missing parts supplied by reference TRBV7-9 and TRBJ1-4, is DTGVSQNPRHKITKRGQNVTFRCDPISEHNRLYWYRQTLGQGPEFLTYFQNEAQLEKSRLLSDRFSAERPKGSFSTLEIQRTEQGDSAMYLCASSLAGQTEKLFFGSGTQLSVL.

Only a few counts were recorded for this clonotype. This chain links TRBV10-3 with TRBJ1-3, with D uncertain. V lost 5 bases and J 1 base, leaving 0 bases between the germline ends. CDR1 is ENHRY and CDR2 is SYGVKD in the germline V gene. CDR3 size: 11 residues. The CDR3 DNA reads TGTGCCATCAGTTCTGGAAACACCATATATTTT. As protein: CAISSGNTIYF.

CDR3 in amino acids: CATSRAAKAVVSYEQYF. Written as DNA, the CDR3 is TGTGCCACCAGCAGAGCCGCAAAAGCTGTAGTATCCTACGAGCAGTACTTC. The gene calls are TRBV15 and TRBJ2-7; D uncertain. The CDR3 is made up of 17 amino acids. Trimming cost V 1 base and J 1 base, with 17 bases left between them. Germline V gene lookup returns CDR1 LNHNV and CDR2 YYDKDF (reference sequence).

This chain joins TRBV6-2 or TRBV6-3 and TRBJ2-1; TRBD1 matches 8 bases. The CDR3 runs to 12 residues. Germline V CDR1 and CDR2: MNHEY, SVGEGT. Trimming removed 11 bases from V and 8 bases from J; junction bases left unmatched: 8. The DNA of the CDR3 is TGTGCCTCGAGAGCAGGGGGCTATGAGCAGTTCTTC. Its translation is CASRAGGYEQFF.